This TCR beta chain was identified during a study of beta chain features in type 1 diabetes. The study, taken as a whole, reports: PCR might pick shorter templates more often, in the same way for patients and controls. Reduced insertions and increased deletions marked VDJ junctions in type 1 diabetes patients. Significant though moderate, a shortening of TCRB CDR3s appeared in all four CD4+ subsets of Type 1 diabetes patients.

Expressed TCRB transcripts were sequenced because the entire RNA isolate underwent reverse transcription. Sequenced by immunoSEQ multiplex PCR; TCRdb stores in-frame clones only, minus some. This sample has approximately 730,000 clones, with roughly 13% found just once. Germline V gene data show CDR1 as SSHAT and CDR2 as FNYEAQ (reference sequence). The V end lost 5 bases, the J end lost 2 bases, and 12 bases lay between the germline ends. The length of the CDR3 is 15 residues. Notes on this clone: The antigen remains undetermined.

This receptor was identified in a man younger than 35 with type 1 diabetes. The gene calls are TRBV7-7 and TRBJ2-2; weak D call: TRBD1 (5 bases). Sequencing was done on a sample of naive CD4+ T cells from blood. CDR3 amino acids: CASSTTGINTGELFF. The CDR3 DNA sequence: TGTGCCAGCAGCACTACAGGAATTAACACCGGGGAGCTGTTTTTT. Full variable domain (remainder filled in from reference TRBV7-7 and TRBJ2-2): GAGVSQSPRYKVTKRGQDVTLRCDPISSHATLYWYQQALGQGPEFLTYFNYEAQPDKSGLPSDRFSAERPEGSISTLTIQRTEQRDSAMYRCASSTTGINTGELFFGEGSRLTVL.